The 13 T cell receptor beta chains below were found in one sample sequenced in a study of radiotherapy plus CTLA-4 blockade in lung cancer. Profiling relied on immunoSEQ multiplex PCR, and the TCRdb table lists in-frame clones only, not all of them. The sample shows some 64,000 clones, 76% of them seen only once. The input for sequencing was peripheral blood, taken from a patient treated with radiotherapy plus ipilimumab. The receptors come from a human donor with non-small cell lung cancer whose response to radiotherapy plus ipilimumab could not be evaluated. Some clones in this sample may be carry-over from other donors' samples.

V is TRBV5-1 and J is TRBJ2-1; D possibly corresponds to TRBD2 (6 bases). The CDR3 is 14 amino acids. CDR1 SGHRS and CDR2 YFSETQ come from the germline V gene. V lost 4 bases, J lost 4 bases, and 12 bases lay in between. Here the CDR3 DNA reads TGCGCCAGCAGCCCGGGACTGCTATACAATGAGCAGTTCTTC. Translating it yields CASSPGLLYNEQFF.

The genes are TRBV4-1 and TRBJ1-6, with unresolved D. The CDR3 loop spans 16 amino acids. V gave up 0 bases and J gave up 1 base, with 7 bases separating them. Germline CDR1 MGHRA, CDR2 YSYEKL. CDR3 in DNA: TGCGCCAGCAGCCAAGATACACAGTCCTATAATTCACCCCTCCACTTT. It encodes CASSQDTQSYNSPLHF.

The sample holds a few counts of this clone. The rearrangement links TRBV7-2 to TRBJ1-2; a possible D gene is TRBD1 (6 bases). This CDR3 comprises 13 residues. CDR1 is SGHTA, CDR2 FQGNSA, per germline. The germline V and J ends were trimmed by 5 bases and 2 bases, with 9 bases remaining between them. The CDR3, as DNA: TGTGCCAGCAGCCTGGGACAAAACTATGGCTACACCTTC. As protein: CASSLGQNYGYTF.

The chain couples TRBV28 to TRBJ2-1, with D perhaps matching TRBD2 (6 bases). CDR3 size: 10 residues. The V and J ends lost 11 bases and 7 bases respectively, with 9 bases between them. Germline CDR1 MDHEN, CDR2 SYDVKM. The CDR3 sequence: CAAGRNEQFF. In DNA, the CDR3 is TGTGCCGCGGGAAGGAATGAGCAGTTCTTC.

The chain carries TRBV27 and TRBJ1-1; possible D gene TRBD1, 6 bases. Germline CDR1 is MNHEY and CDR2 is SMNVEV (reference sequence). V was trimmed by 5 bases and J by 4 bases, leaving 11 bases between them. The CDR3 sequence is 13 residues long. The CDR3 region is CASSARGGTEAFF. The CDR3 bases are TGTGCCAGCAGTGCGAGAGGGGGCACTGAAGCTTTCTTT.

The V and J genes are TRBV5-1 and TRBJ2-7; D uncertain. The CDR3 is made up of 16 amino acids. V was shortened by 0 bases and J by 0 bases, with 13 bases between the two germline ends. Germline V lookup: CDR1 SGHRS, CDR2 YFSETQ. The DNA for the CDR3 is TGCGCCAGCAGCTTGGCCCCCACTGACAACTCCTACGAGCAGTACTTC. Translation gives CASSLAPTDNSYEQYF.

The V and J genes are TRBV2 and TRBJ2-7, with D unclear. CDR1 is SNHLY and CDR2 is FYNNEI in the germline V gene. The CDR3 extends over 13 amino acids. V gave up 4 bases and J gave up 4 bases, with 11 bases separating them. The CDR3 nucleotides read TGTGCCAGCAGTGTTTCAGTGAGGTACGAGCAGTACTTC. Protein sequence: CASSVSVRYEQYF.

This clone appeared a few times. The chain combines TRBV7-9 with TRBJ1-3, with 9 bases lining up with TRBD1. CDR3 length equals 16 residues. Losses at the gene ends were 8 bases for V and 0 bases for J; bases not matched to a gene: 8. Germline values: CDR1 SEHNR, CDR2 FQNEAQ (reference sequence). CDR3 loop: CASGLQGASSGNTIYF. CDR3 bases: TGTGCCAGCGGACTACAGGGGGCCTCCTCTGGAAACACCATATATTTT.

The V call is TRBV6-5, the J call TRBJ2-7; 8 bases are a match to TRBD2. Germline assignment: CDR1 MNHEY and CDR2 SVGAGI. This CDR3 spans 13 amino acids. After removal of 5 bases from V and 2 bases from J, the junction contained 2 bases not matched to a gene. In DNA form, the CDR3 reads TGTGCCAGCAGTCGGGGGGGCCCCTACGAGCAGTACTTC. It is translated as CASSRGGPYEQYF.

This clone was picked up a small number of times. The CDR3, as DNA: TGTGCCAGCAGCTTAACCCCAGGACAGGGCCTAATGGAAGCTTTCTTT. Its translation is CASSLTPGQGLMEAFF. The chain combines TRBV7-3 with TRBJ1-1; 8 nucleotides line up with TRBD1. The CDR3 is 16 amino acids. The germline V gene encodes CDR1 SGHTA and CDR2 FQGTGA. V trimming: 0 bases; J trimming: 8 bases; junction bases outside the gene matches: 11.

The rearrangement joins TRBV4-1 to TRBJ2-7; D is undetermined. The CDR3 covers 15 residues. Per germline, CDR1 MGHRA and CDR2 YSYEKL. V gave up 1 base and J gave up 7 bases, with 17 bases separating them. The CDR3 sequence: CASSQVYDLVREQYF. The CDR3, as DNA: TGCGCCAGCAGCCAAGTATACGATTTGGTACGGGAGCAGTACTTC.

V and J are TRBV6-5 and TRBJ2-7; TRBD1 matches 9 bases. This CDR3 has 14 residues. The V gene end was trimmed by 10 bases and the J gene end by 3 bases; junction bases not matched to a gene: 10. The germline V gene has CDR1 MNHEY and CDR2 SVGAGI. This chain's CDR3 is CATSTGTGNYEQYF. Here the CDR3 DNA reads TGTGCCACGAGTACCGGGACAGGGAACTACGAGCAGTACTTC.

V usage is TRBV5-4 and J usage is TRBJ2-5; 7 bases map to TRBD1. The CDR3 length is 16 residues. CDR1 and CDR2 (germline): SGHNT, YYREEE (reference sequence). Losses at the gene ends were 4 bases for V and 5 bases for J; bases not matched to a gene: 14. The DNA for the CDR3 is TGTGCCAGCAGCCCCAAAAAGGCAGGGGGTGTGGAGACCCAGTACTTC. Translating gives CASSPKKAGGVETQYF.